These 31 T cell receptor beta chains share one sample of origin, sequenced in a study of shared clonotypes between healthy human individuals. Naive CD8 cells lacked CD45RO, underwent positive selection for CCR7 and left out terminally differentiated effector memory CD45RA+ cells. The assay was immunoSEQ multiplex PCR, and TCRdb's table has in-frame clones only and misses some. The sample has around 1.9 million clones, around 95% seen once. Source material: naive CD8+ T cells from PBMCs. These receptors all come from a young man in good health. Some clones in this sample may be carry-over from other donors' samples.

The CDR3 region is CASSPVGLAGGRRHEQYF. The CDR3 DNA reads as TGCGCCAGCAGCCCTGTCGGGCTAGCGGGAGGCAGGAGGCACGAGCAGTACTTC. The chain is built from TRBV4-1 and TRBJ2-7, with TRBD2 identical over 11 bases. Germline V CDR1 and CDR2: MGHRA, YSYEKL. The CDR3 totals 18 residues. V lost 4 bases to trimming and J lost 5 bases; unmatched junction nucleotides: 16.

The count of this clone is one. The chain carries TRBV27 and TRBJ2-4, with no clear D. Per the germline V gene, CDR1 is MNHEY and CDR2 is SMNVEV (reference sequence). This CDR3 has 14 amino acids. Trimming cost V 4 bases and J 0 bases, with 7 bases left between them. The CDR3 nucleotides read TGTGCCAGCAGTTCGGCGCTAGCCAAAAACATTCAGTACTTC. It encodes CASSSALAKNIQYF.

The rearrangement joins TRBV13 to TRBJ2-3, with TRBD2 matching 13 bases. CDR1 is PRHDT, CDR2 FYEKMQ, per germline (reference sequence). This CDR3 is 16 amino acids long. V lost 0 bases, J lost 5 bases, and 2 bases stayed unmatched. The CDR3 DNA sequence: TGTGCCAGCAGCTTAGGGACTAGCGGGAGGAGAGATACGCAGTATTTT. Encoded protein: CASSLGTSGRRDTQYF.

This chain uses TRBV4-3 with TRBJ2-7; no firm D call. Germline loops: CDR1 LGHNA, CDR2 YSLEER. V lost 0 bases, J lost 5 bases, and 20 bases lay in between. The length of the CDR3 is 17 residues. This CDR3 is CASSQDGWRTLGDEQYF. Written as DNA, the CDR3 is TGCGCCAGCAGCCAAGATGGGTGGCGGACCCTCGGAGACGAGCAGTACTTC.

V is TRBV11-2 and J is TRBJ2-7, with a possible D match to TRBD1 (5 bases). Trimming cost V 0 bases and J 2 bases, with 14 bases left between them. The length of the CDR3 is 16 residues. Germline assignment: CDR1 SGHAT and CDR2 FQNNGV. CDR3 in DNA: TGTGCCAGCAGCTTAGACCAATCGTGGACACCCTACGAGCAGTACTTC. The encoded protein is CASSLDQSWTPYEQYF.

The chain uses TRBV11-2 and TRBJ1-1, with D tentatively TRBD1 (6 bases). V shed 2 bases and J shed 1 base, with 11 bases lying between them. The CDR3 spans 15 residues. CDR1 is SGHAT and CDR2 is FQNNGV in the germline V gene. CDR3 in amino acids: CASSLPTGPNTEAFF. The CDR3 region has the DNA TGTGCCAGCAGCTTACCCACAGGGCCGAACACTGAAGCTTTCTTT.

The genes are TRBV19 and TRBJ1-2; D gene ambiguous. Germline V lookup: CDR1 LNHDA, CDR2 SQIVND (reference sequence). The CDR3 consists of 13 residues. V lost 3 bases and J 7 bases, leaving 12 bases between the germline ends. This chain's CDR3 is CASSIGRKAGYTF. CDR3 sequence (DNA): TGTGCCAGTAGTATTGGCAGAAAGGCTGGCTACACCTTC.

The DNA of the CDR3 is TGTGCCACCAGCAGCCGGGACAGAACCTACAATGAGCAGTTCTTC. Translation gives CATSSRDRTYNEQFF. This chain uses TRBV15 with TRBJ2-1, with 7 bases aligning to TRBD1. Germline CDR1 LNHNV, CDR2 YYDKDF (reference sequence). The CDR3 loop spans 15 amino acids. Trimming took 3 bases from V and 2 from J; bases not matched to a gene: 4. Full variable domain (rest looked up from reference TRBV15 and TRBJ2-1): DAMVIQNPRYQVTQFGKPVTLSCSQTLNHNVMYWYQQKSSQAPKLLFHYYDKDFNNEADTPDNFQSRRPNTSFCFLDIRSPGLGDTAMYLCATSSRDRTYNEQFFGPGTRLTVL.

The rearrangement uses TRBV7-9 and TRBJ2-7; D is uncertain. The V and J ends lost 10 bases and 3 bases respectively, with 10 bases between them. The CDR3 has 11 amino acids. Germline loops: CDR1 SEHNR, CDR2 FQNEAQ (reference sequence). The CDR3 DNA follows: TGTGCCACCACTGGCAGCTACGAGCAGTACTTC. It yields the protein CATTGSYEQYF.

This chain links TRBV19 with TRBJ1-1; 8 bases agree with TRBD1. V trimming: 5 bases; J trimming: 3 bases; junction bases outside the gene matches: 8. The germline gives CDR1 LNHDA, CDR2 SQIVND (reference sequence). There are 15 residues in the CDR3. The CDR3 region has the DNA TGTGCCAGTAGTCAGGACAGGGCGGGGTACACTGAAGCTTTCTTT. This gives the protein CASSQDRAGYTEAFF. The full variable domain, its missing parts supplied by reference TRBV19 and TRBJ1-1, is DGGITQSPKYLFRKEGQNVTLSCEQNLNHDAMYWYRQDPGQGLRLIYYSQIVNDFQKGDIAEGYSVSREKKESFPLTVTSAQKNPTAFYLCASSQDRAGYTEAFFGQGTRLTVV.

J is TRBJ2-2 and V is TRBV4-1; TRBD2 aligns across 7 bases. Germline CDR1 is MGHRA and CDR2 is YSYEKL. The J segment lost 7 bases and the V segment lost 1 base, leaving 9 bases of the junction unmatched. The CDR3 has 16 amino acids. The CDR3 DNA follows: TGCGCCAGCAGCCAAGGACTAGCCGGGAGAGTCGGGGAGCTGTTTTTT. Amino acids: CASSQGLAGRVGELFF.

The DNA of the CDR3 is TGCGCCAGCAGCCGCGACAGGGCTAGCTCCTACAATGAGCAGTTCTTC. Its translation is CASSRDRASSYNEQFF. J is TRBJ2-1 and V is TRBV5-1; TRBD1 matches 7 bases. The CDR3 loop spans 16 amino acids. The junction had 7 bases not matched to a gene; V was cut back by 4 bases and J by 0 bases. CDR1 and CDR2 from the germline V gene are SGHRS and YFSETQ.

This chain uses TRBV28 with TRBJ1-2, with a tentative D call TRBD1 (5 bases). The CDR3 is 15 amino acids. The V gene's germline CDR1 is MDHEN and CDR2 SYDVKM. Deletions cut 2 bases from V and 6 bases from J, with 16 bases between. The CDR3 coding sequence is TGTGCCAGCAGTTTACTCCGGACGGGGGGGAATGGCTACACCTTC. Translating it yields CASSLLRTGGNGYTF.

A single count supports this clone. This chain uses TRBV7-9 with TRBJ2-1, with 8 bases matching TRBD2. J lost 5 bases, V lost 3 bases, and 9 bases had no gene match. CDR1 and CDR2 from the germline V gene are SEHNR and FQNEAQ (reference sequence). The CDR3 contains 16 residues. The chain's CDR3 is CASSFLGSGNDNEQFF. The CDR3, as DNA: TGTGCCAGCAGCTTCCTAGGTAGCGGGAACGACAATGAGCAGTTCTTC.

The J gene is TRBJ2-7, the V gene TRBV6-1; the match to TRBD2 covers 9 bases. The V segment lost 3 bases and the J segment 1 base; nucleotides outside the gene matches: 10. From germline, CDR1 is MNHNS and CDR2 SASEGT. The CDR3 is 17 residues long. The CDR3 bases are TGTGCCAGCAGTGACCCTTACTATAGCGGGAGTTCCTACGAGCAGTACTTC. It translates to CASSDPYYSGSSYEQYF.

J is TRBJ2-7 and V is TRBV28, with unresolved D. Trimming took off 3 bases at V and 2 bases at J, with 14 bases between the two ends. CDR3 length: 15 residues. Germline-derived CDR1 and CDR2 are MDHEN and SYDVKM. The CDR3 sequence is CASSLGQFQTYEQYF. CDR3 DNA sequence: TGTGCCAGCAGTTTGGGCCAGTTCCAAACCTACGAGCAGTACTTC.

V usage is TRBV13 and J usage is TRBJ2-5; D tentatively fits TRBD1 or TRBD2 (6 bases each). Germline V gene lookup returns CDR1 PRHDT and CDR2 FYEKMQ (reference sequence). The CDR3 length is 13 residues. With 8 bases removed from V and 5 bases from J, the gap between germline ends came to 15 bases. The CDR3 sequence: CASEGGLGETQYF. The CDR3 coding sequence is TGTGCCAGCGAAGGGGGACTTGGGGAGACCCAGTACTTC.

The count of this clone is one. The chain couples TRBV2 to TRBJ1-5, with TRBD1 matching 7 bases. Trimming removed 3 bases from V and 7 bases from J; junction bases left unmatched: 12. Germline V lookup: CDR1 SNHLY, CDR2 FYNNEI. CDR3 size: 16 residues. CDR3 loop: CASSDRTGQVGQPQHF. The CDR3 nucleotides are TGTGCCAGCAGTGACCGAACTGGACAGGTGGGGCAGCCCCAGCATTTT.

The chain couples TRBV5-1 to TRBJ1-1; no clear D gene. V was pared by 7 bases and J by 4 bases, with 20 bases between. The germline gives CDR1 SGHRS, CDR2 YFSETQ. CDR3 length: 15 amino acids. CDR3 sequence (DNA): TGCGCCAGCGCCCGGACCCGGGAACGGGGCACTGAAGCTTTCTTT. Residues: CASARTRERGTEAFF. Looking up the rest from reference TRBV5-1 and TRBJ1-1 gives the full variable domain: KAGVTQTPRYLIKTRGQQVTLSCSPISGHRSVSWYQQTPGQGLQFLFEYFSETQRNKGNFPGRFSGRQFSNSRSEMNVSTLELGDSALYLCASARTRERGTEAFFGQGTRLTVV.

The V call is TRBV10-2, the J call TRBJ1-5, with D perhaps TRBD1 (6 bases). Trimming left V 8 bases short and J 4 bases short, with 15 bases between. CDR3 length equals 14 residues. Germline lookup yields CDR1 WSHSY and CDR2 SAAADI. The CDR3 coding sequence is TGCGCCAGCTCTAATACAGGGAGTAATCAGCCCCAGCATTTT. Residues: CASSNTGSNQPQHF.

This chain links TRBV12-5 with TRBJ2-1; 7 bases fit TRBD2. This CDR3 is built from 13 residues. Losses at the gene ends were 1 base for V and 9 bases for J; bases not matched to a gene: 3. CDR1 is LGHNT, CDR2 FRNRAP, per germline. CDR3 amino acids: CASGLGLAVEQFF. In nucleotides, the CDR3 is TGTGCTAGTGGTTTGGGACTAGCCGTTGAGCAGTTCTTC.

For the CDR3, the DNA is TGCAGCGCAATAGACCTCAGGGAAGGGGCCAACGTCCTGACTTTC. It specifies CSAIDLREGANVLTF. The V gene is TRBV29-1, the J gene TRBJ2-6, with D perhaps TRBD1 (5 bases). This CDR3 contains 15 residues. Germline lookup yields CDR1 SQVTM and CDR2 ANQGSEA. Trimming pared 7 bases from V and 4 bases from J, leaving 17 bases between.

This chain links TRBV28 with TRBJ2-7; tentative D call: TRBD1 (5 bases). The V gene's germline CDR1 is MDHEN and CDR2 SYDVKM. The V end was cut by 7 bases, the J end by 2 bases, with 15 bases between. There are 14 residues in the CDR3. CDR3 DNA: TGTGCCAGCATCCCACAGGATGGCGCCTACGAGCAGTACTTC. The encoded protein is CASIPQDGAYEQYF. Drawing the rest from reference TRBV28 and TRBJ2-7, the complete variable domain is DVKVTQSSRYLVKRTGEKVFLECVQDMDHENMFWYRQDPGLGLRLIYFSYDVKMKEKGDIPEGYSVSREKKERFSLILESASTNQTSMYLCASIPQDGAYEQYFGPGTRLTVT.

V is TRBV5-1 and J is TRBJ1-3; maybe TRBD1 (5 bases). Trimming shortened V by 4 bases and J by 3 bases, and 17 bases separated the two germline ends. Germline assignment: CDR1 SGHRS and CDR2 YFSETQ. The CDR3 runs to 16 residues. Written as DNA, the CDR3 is TGCGCCAGCAGCCTGCGCGGGGCTGGAATTGGAAACACCATATATTTT. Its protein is CASSLRGAGIGNTIYF.

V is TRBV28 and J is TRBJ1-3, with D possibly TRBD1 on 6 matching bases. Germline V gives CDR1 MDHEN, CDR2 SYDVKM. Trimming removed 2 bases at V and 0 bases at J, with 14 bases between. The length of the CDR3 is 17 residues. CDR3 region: CASSLRGGTFSGNTIYF. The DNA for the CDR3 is TGTGCCAGCAGTTTAAGGGGGGGGACGTTCTCTGGAAACACCATATATTTT.

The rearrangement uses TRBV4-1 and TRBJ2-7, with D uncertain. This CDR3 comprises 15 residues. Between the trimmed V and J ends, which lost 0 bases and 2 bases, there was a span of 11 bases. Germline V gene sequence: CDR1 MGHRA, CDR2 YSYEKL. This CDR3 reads CASSQDPTYTYEQYF. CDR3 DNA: TGCGCCAGCAGCCAAGATCCTACCTACACCTACGAGCAGTACTTC.

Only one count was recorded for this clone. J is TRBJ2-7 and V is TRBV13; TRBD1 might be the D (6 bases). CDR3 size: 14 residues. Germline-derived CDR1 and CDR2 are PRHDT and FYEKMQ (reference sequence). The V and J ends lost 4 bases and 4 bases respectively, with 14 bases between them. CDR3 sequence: CASSSTLQGYEQYF. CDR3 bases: TGTGCCAGCAGCTCTACGTTACAGGGTTACGAGCAGTACTTC.

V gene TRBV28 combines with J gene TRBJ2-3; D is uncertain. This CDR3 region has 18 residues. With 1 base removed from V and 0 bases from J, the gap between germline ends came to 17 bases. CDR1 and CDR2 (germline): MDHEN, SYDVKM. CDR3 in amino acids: CASSLLIPPMRSTDTQYF. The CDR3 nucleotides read TGTGCCAGCAGTTTATTAATCCCCCCCATGCGTAGCACAGATACGCAGTATTTT. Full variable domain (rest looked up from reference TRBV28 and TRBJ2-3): DVKVTQSSRYLVKRTGEKVFLECVQDMDHENMFWYRQDPGLGLRLIYFSYDVKMKEKGDIPEGYSVSREKKERFSLILESASTNQTSMYLCASSLLIPPMRSTDTQYFGPGTRLTVL.

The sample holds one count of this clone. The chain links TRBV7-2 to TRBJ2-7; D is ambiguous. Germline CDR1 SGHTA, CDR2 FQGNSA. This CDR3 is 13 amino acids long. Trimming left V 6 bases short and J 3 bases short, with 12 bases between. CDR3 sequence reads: CASRYGPDYEQYF. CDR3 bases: TGTGCCAGCAGATACGGACCGGACTACGAGCAGTACTTC.

Written as DNA, the CDR3 is TGTGCCAGCAGTTTTTACGGGGATACGCAGTATTTT. Its protein is CASSFYGDTQYF. The chain carries TRBV28 and TRBJ2-3; D is uncertain. Germline loops: CDR1 MDHEN, CDR2 SYDVKM. Trimming left V 3 bases short and J 6 bases short, with 7 bases between. This CDR3 contains 12 residues.

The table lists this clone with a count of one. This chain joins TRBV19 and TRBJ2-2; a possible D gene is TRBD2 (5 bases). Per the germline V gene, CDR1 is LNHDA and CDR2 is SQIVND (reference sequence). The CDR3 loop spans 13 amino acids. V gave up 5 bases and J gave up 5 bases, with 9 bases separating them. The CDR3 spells CASSSGWTGELFF. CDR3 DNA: TGTGCCAGTAGTTCGGGGTGGACCGGGGAGCTGTTTTTT.